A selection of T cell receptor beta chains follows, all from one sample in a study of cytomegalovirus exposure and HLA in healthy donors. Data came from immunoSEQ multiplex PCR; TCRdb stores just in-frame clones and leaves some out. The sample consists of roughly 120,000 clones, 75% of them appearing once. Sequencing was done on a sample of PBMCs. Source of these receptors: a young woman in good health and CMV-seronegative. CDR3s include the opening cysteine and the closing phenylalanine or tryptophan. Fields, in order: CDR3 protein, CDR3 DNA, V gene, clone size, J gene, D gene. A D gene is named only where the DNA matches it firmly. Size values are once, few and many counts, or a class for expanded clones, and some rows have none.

CASSLLTGVISYTF TGTGCCAGCAGCTTACTGACAGGGGTTATAAGCTACACCTTC TRBV7-2 NA TRBJ1-2 TRBD1
CASSLGGDRANEQYF TGCGCCAGCAGTTTGGGGGGCGACAGGGCCAACGAGCAGTACTTC TRBV5-1 NA TRBJ2-7 NA
CASSIGGGEQYF TGTGCCAGTAGTATCGGCGGGGGCGAGCAGTACTTC TRBV19 few TRBJ2-7 TRBD2
CASSGRAVNTEAFF TGTGCCAGCAGCGGGAGGGCCGTGAACACTGAAGCTTTCTTT TRBV9 NA TRBJ1-1 NA
CASSGGGANYGYTF TGTGCCAGCAGTGGGGGAGGGGCCAACTATGGCTACACCTTC TRBV6-1 NA TRBJ1-2 NA
CATHRTGDYGYTF TGTGCCACCCACAGGACAGGGGACTATGGCTACACCTTC TRBV6-5 NA TRBJ1-2 TRBD1
CASSPPTPLPLHF TGCGCCAGCAGCCCCCCGACTCCCTTACCCCTCCACTTT TRBV4-1 once TRBJ1-6 NA
CASSLSDRTYEQYF TGTGCCAGCAGCTTATCGGACAGGACCTACGAGCAGTACTTC TRBV7-8 NA TRBJ2-7 TRBD1
CASSRRGYEQFF TGTGCCAGTAGTCGTAGGGGATATGAGCAGTTCTTC TRBV19 NA TRBJ2-1 NA
CASSLSQLAGAHQETQYF TGCGCCAGCAGCCTTAGCCAACTAGCGGGGGCCCACCAAGAGACCCAGTACTTC TRBV5-1 NA TRBJ2-5 TRBD2
CASSHRGVGYTGELFF TGTGCCAGCAGCCACCGGGGGGTCGGGTACACCGGGGAGCTGTTTTTT TRBV5-4 NA TRBJ2-2 TRBD2
CASSVGQTGGQETQYF TGTGCCAGCAGCGTAGGGCAAACAGGGGGGCAAGAGACCCAGTACTTC TRBV9 NA TRBJ2-5 TRBD1
CASSLTGSDIQYF TGTGCCAGCAGTTTGACAGGGTCGGACATTCAGTACTTC TRBV27 NA TRBJ2-4 TRBD1
CAWSVPTVYEQYF TGTGCCTGGAGTGTACCTACAGTTTACGAGCAGTACTTC TRBV30 few TRBJ2-7 NA
CASSQDPGDSENEKLFF TGCGCCAGCAGCCAAGACCCGGGGGACAGTGAAAATGAAAAACTGTTTTTT TRBV4-1 NA TRBJ1-4 TRBD1
CASSSMSSGANVLTF TGCGCCAGCAGCTCCATGAGCTCTGGGGCCAACGTCCTGACTTTC TRBV5-1 NA TRBJ2-6 NA
CSVSGIVRDIRDEQYF TGCAGCGTCAGCGGAATCGTCCGGGACATCAGGGACGAGCAGTACTTC TRBV29-1 NA TRBJ2-7 NA
CASRSRRQGNEKLFF TGTGCCAGCAGGAGCCGCCGACAGGGGAATGAAAAACTGTTTTTT TRBV2 NA TRBJ1-4 TRBD1
CASSLGTGRAQYF TGTGCCAGCAGCTTAGGTACAGGGCGCGCGCAGTATTTT TRBV11-2 NA TRBJ2-3 NA
CASSVGTGDGNTIYF TGTGCCAGCAGCGTAGGCACAGGTGATGGAAACACCATATATTTT TRBV9 NA TRBJ1-3 NA
CATSRDRTGMNTEAFF TGTGCCACCAGCAGAGATCGGACGGGGATGAACACTGAAGCTTTCTTT TRBV15 NA TRBJ1-1 NA
CASSDRQGSSPLHF TGTGCCAGCAGTGATCGCCAGGGAAGTTCACCCCTCCACTTT TRBV2 NA TRBJ1-6 NA
CASSRGGQVPGYTF TGTGCCAGCAGCCGCGGGGGACAGGTCCCGGGCTACACCTTC TRBV7-2 NA TRBJ1-2 TRBD1
CASSLGALGYTF TGTGCCAGCAGCTTGGGGGCTCTCGGCTACACCTTC TRBV5-6 few TRBJ1-2 NA
CASRPGYGEETQYF TGTGCCAGCAGACCGGGGTACGGTGAAGAGACCCAGTACTTC TRBV7-9 NA TRBJ2-5 NA
CASSLIGADQPQHF TGTGCCAGCAGTTTGATAGGGGCGGATCAGCCCCAGCATTTT TRBV6-5 NA TRBJ1-5 NA
CASSLGAGGPPAGYEQYF TGTGCCAGCAGCTTGGGGGCAGGAGGTCCGCCGGCTGGCTACGAGCAGTACTTC TRBV11-2 NA TRBJ2-7 NA
CASSSGPVSEAFF TGTGCCAGCAGCTCAGGGCCCGTCTCTGAAGCTTTCTTT TRBV9 NA TRBJ1-1 NA
CASSYGDISNYGYTF TGTGCCAGCAGTTACGGGGACATCTCTAACTATGGCTACACCTTC TRBV6-5 NA TRBJ1-2 NA
CASSSRLAGETDTQYF TGTGCCAGCAGCAGTAGACTAGCGGGAGAGACAGATACGCAGTATTTT TRBV7-9 NA TRBJ2-3 TRBD2
CASSGKRTSTDTQYF TGTGCCAGCAGTGGAAAGCGGACTAGCACAGATACGCAGTATTTT TRBV2 NA TRBJ2-3 NA